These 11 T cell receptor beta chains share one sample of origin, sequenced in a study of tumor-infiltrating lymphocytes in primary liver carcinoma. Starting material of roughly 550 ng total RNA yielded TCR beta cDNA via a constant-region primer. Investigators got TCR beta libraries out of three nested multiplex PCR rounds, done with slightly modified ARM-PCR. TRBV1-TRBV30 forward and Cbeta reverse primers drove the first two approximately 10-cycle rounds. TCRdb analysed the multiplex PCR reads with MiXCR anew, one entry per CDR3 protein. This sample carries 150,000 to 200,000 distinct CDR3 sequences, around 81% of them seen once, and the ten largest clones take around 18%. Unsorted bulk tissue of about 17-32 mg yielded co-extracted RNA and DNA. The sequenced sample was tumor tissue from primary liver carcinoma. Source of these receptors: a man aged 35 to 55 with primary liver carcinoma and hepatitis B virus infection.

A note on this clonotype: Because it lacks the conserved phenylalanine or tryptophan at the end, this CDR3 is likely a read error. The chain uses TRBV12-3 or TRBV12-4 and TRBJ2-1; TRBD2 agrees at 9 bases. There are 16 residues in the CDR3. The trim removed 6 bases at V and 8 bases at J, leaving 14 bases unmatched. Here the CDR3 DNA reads TGTGCCAGCAGAAACCCCTGGGCTAGCGGGATAGATGAGCAGTTCTAC. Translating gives CASRNPWASGIDEQFY.

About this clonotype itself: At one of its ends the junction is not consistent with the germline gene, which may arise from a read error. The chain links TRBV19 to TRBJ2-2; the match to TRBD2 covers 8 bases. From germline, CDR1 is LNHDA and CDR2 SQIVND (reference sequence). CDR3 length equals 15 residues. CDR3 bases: TGTGCCACTAGTCTTAGCGGGGCGAACACCGGGGAGCTGTTTTTT. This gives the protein CATSLSGANTGELFF.

Here the CDR3 reads CSSSLGPTNIEQYF. DNA for the CDR3: TGTAGCAGCAGCTTGGGACCCACCAATATCGAACAGTACTTC. This chain connects TRBV7-9 to TRBJ2-7; D may correspond to TRBD1 or TRBD2 (5 bases each). CDR1 SEHNR and CDR2 FQNEAQ come from the germline V gene (reference sequence). The CDR3 sequence is 14 residues long.

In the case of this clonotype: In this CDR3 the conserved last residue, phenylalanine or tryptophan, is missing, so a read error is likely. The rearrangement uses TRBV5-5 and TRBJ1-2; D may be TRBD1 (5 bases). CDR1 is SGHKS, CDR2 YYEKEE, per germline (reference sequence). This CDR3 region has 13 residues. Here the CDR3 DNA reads TGTCCCAGCAGGGTGCCGGGACCTTCTGGCTACACCTTA. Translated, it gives CPSRVPGPSGYTL.

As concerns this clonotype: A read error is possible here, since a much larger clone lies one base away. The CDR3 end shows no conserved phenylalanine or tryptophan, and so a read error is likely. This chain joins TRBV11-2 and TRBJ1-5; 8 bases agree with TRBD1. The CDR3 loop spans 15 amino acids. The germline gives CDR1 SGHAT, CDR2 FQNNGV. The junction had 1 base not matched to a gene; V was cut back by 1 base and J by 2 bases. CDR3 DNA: TGTGCCAGCAGCTTAGCAGGGGGCGGCAATCAGCCCCAGCATCAT. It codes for CASSLAGGGNQPQHH.

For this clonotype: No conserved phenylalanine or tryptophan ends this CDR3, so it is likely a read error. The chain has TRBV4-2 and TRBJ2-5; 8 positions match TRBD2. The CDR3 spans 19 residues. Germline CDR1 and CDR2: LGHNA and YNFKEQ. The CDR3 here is CVSSPSWTSLAAFGETQYI. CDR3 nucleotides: TGTGTCAGCAGCCCCAGTTGGACTAGCCTAGCTGCCTTTGGAGAGACCCAGTACATC.

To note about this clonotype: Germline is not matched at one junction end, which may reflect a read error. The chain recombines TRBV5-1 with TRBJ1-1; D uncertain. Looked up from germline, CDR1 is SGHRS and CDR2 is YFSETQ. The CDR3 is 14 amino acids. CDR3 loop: CASSPGNLNSEAFF. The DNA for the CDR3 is TGCGCCAGTAGTCCGGGGAACCTTAACAGTGAAGCTTTCTTT.

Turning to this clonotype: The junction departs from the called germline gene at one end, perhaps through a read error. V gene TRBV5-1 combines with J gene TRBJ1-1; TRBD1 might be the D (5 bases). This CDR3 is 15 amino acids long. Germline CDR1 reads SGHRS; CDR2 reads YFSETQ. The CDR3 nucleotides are TGCGCCAGCAGCGCCTCGGCAGGGATCAACACTGAAACTTTCTTT. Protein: CASSASAGINTETFF. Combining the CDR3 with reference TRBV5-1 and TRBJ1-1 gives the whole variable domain KAGVTQTPRYLIKTRGQQVTLSCSPISGHRSVSWYQQTPGQGLQFLFEYFSETQRNKGNFPGRFSGRQFSNSRSEMNVSTLELGDSALYLCASSASAGINTETFFGQGTRLTVV.

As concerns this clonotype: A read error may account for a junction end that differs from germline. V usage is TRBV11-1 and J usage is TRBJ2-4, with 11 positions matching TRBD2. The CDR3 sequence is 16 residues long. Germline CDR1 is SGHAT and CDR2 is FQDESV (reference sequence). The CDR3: CASFPGTSGTKNIEYF. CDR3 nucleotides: TGTGCCAGCTTTCCCGGGACTAGCGGAACCAAAAACATTGAGTACTTC.

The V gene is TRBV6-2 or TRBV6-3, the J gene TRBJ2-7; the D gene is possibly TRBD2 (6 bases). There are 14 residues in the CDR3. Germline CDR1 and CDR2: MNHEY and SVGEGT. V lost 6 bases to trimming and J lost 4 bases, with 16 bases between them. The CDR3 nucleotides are TGTGCCAGCAGAAGACTACAGGAGGGGTACGAGCAGTACTTC. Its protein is CASRRLQEGYEQYF.

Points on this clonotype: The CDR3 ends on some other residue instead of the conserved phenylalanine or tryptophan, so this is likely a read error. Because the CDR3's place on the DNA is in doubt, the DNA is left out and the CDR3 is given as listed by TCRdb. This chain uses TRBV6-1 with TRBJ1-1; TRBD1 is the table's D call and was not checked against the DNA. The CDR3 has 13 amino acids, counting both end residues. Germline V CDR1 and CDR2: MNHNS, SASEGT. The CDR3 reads CASSAQGRTEAFL.